The clone carrying this TCR beta chain was recorded a few times. Its antigen remains unidentified. Ophthalmopathy patients all had a Clinical Activity Score of at least 3, a NOSPECS grade of at least 4 and disease under 3 months old. Diagnostic decisions used clinical symptoms, serum thyroxine and TRAb, thyroid ultrasound and orbital computed tomography. Amplification of TCR beta CDR3 regions was performed using RNA transcripts as template. An initial round of RT-PCR targeting the TCR CDR3 relied on the HTBI primer set. Via MiXCR, TCRdb re-called the multiplex PCR reads, giving one row per CDR3 protein. The sample has over 300,000 distinct CDR3 sequences, 12% to 15% seen once; the top ten hold 30% to 40%. V was pared by 0 bases and J by 4 bases, with 13 bases between. Germline V gene sequence: CDR1 MNHEY, CDR2 SVGAGI. This CDR3 is built from 17 residues. The entry originates in a study of T cells in Graves' hyperthyroidism and ophthalmopathy. Study-wide results and caveats: A 13 V-J signature model discriminated ophthalmopathy versus stable hyperthyroidism. Within blood appeared most thyroid clonotypes that had expanded above 0.001.

The chain couples TRBV6-5 to TRBJ2-6, with D possibly matching TRBD1 (6 bases). The sample was blood. The clonotype was recovered from a woman aged 40 to 55 with Graves' ophthalmopathy. CDR3 bases: TGTGCCAGCAGTTACTCCCTTACAGGGACCGGGGCCAACGTCCTGACTTTC. The encoded protein is CASSYSLTGTGANVLTF.